Following are 2 T cell receptor beta chains from one sample sequenced in a study of response to subunit inactivated influenza vaccine. One entry per CDR3 protein, called by TCRdb with MiXCR from the RT-PCR reads. The sample consists of roughly 550,000 distinct CDR3 sequences, around 25% of them appearing once. These data also featured in a second study, about T cells expressing NK-cell markers. That investigation notes: TCR beta cDNA was generated via 5'RACE template switching incorporating UMIs.

The input for sequencing was CD4+ T cells sorted from PBMCs, taken less than 13 days after vaccination. The receptors derive from a man aged 50-59 years who received an inactivated influenza vaccine.

This chain connects TRBV6-2 or TRBV6-3 to TRBJ2-1; 7 bases are shared with TRBD1. The CDR3 loop spans 13 amino acids. Germline lookup yields CDR1 MNHEY and CDR2 SVGEGT. V was pared by 10 bases and J by 3 bases, with 6 bases of the junction left unmatched. DNA for the CDR3: TGTGCCACAGGGGGACAGCTCTACAATGAGCAGTTCTTC. Protein product: CATGGQLYNEQFF.

This clonotype was observed a few times. The chain recombines TRBV7-2 with TRBJ2-7; the D gene is possibly TRBD1 (6 bases). CDR3 length equals 15 residues. Germline values: CDR1 SGHTA, CDR2 FQGNSA. Trimming shortened V by 1 base and J by 5 bases, and 15 bases separated the two germline ends. The CDR3 protein is CASSLGFRGRDEQYF. The CDR3 nucleotides are TGTGCCAGCAGCTTAGGTTTCAGGGGACGGGACGAGCAGTACTTC.